These T cell receptor beta chains were read from a single sample in a study of blood T cell repertoires in COVID-19. Clones were sequenced by immunoSEQ multiplex PCR, and TCRdb holds only the in-frame ones, with some missing. The sample has 150,000 to 200,000 clones; about 84% are singletons. The sequencing sample was made of peripheral blood. The receptors were gathered from a woman in her 30s with acute or convalescent COVID-19. Both conserved end residues are part of each CDR3.

TRBJ2-5,TRBV5-8,CASSTGLAGQNHQETQYF
TRBJ2-1,TRBV3-1/TRBV3-2,CASSQDSGGGLGEQFF
TRBJ1-4,TRBV9,CASSLRAGLNEKLFF
TRBJ2-3,TRBV9,CASSVGGQLVDTQYF
TRBJ1-1,TRBV7-2,CASSLDRTNTEAFF
TRBJ1-2,TRBV9,CASSERQGNGYTF
TRBJ2-3,TRBV19,CASSTPQGAKYF
TRBJ2-5,TRBV3-1/TRBV3-2,CASSQGTYQETQYF
TRBJ1-2,TRBV6-5,CASSYSRVSNYGYTF
TRBJ1-3,TRBV9,CASSVNGDSGNTIYF
TRBJ1-4,TRBV27,CASSRGEKLFF
TRBJ2-7,TRBV29-1,CSANTPAGITYEQYF
TRBJ2-6,TRBV5-1,CASSSGGSGANVLTF
TRBJ2-7,TRBV25-1,CASSETTEKYEQYF
TRBJ2-1,TRBV7-9,CASSGLAGSYNEQFF
TRBJ1-2,TRBV7-2,CASSLGGFGYGYTF
TRBJ1-1,TRBV6-2/TRBV6-3,CASSISIRAPNTEAFF